The 17 T cell receptor beta chains given below trace back to one sample, sequenced in a study of T cells expressing NK-cell markers. From the 5' RACE reads, TCRdb lists one entry per CDR3 protein and no DNA. The sample is made up of 400,000 to 500,000 distinct CDR3 sequences, and the top ten hold 7.3% of it. Sequencing input: blood T cells: a sorted CD56 or NKG2C T cell subset, CD4+ or CD8+ T cells, or bulk PBMC T cells (not recorded which). The receptors originated from a woman between 18 and 70 years old in good health.

This sequence joins TRBV5-1 and TRBJ2-5; TCRdb calls TRBD1, which cannot be checked without DNA. This CDR3 has 15 amino acids. Germline V gene lookup returns CDR1 SGHRS and CDR2 YFSETQ. This CDR3 is CASSLVTGGLETQYF.

The V call is TRBV20-1, the J call TRBJ2-7; TCRdb lists TRBD2, though no DNA is available to test this call. The CDR3 consists of 15 residues. CDR1 is DFQATT and CDR2 is SNEGSKA in the germline V gene (reference sequence). CDR3 residues: CSAREGTSGIYEQYF.

The chain recombines TRBV12-3 or TRBV12-4 with TRBJ2-7; TCRdb returns TRBD1, unconfirmable since there is no DNA. This CDR3 comprises 16 residues. The CDR3 sequence is CASSPNIGTGGYEQYF.

The CDR3 here is CSAIQREVGGYTF. V usage is TRBV20-1 and J usage is TRBJ1-2. The CDR3 consists of 13 residues. Germline CDR1 reads DFQATT; CDR2 reads SNEGSKA (reference sequence).

The rearrangement joins TRBV12-3 or TRBV12-4 to TRBJ2-7; TCRdb designates TRBD1, a call that cannot be tested without DNA. CDR3 size: 14 residues. CDR3 sequence: CASRQDRGPYEQYF.

The chain is built from TRBV19 and TRBJ2-7; the TCRdb call, TRBD2, lacks DNA for checking. The CDR3 is made up of 13 amino acids. Germline values: CDR1 LNHDA, CDR2 SQIVND (reference sequence). The CDR3 loop reads CASSISPAVEQYF.

The rearrangement joins TRBV6-2 or TRBV6-3 to TRBJ2-1; TCRdb lists TRBD2, though no DNA is available to test this call. Germline V gene sequence: CDR1 MNHEY, CDR2 SVGEGT. The CDR3 totals 15 residues. The CDR3 loop is CASSYLASRYNEQFF.

The rearrangement joins TRBV14 to TRBJ2-7; TCRdb gives TRBD1 as the D gene, but with no DNA this cannot be confirmed. The CDR3 extends over 12 amino acids. Germline V gene data show CDR1 as SGHDN and CDR2 as FVKESK. CDR3 residues: CASGTGNGEQYF.

V gene TRBV2 combines with J gene TRBJ2-7; the TRBD1 assignment by TCRdb is unverifiable without DNA. Germline CDR1 and CDR2: SNHLY and FYNNEI. The CDR3 has 12 residues. Here the CDR3 reads CAGTGAANEQYF.

J is TRBJ2-2 and V is TRBV11-2; TCRdb picks TRBD2, but there is no DNA to check that call. The CDR3 contains 19 residues. Germline V lookup: CDR1 SGHAT, CDR2 FQNNGV. CDR3 sequence: CASSPPGLAGGRFRGELFF.

The V call is TRBV12-3 or TRBV12-4, the J call TRBJ2-3. This CDR3 comprises 14 residues. CDR3 amino acids: CASSFQRNTDTQYF.

J is TRBJ2-2 and V is TRBV19. CDR1 LNHDA and CDR2 SQIVND come from the germline V gene (reference sequence). The CDR3 totals 11 residues. The CDR3 spells CASIRGRELFF.

The V gene is TRBV23-1, the J gene TRBJ1-5; TCRdb designates TRBD1, a call that cannot be tested without DNA. TRBV23-1 falls under the ORF class, with uncertain function. The CDR3 is made up of 15 amino acids. CDR3 in amino acids: CASSQSGQENQPQHF.

The chain combines TRBV19 with TRBJ1-5. CDR3 length equals 16 residues. Per germline, CDR1 LNHDA and CDR2 SQIVND (reference sequence). This chain's CDR3 is CASSIAESLGDQPQHF.

The chain combines TRBV24-1 with TRBJ2-3. CDR1 KGHDR and CDR2 SFDVKD come from the germline V gene. CDR3 size: 14 residues. CDR3 amino acids: CATRAASSTDTQYF.

The V gene is TRBV20-1, the J gene TRBJ2-1; TCRdb's D call, TRBD2, is unchecked because there is no DNA. CDR1 and CDR2 (germline): DFQATT, SNEGSKA (reference sequence). The CDR3 sequence is 14 residues long. The CDR3 sequence: CSAISGGEYNEQFF.

The chain recombines TRBV11-2 with TRBJ2-5; absent DNA, TCRdb's TRBD2 call cannot be checked. Germline loops: CDR1 SGHAT, CDR2 FQNNGV. This CDR3 comprises 15 residues. The CDR3 sequence is CASSLAGGPAENQYF.